The clone carrying this T cell receptor (beta chain) was seen a handful of times. The data stem from a study of beta chain features in type 1 diabetes. The CDR3 loop spans 15 amino acids. The V gene lost 4 bases and the J gene lost 2 bases, with 13 bases spanning the gap. Germline lookup yields CDR1 SGHDT and CDR2 YYEEEE. The whole isolated RNA underwent reverse transcription, so sequencing captured expressed TCRB transcripts. Assay used: immunoSEQ multiplex PCR; TCRdb lists only in-frame clones, some missing. The sample records around 300,000 clones, under 8.5% being singletons. This chain joins TRBV5-6 and TRBJ1-3; the D is unclear. Sequenced material: central memory CD4+ T cells from blood. The TCR comes from a woman aged 18-29 years in good health. CDR3: CASSTTRSAGNTIYF. Here the CDR3 DNA reads TGTGCCAGCAGCACAACTAGGTCGGCTGGAAACACCATATATTTT.